A single sample is the source of the 11 T cell receptor beta chains below, sequenced in a study of blood T cell repertoires in COVID-19. Clones were read by immunoSEQ multiplex PCR, and TCRdb kept only the in-frame ones, dropping some. The sample contains 200,000 to 300,000 clones, 80% to 95% of which appear only once. Specimen: peripheral blood. Every receptor here comes from a man aged 25-45 years with COVID-19, enrolled during active disease.

The rearrangement links TRBV5-1 to TRBJ1-6, with TRBD1 matching over 7 bases. From germline, CDR1 is SGHRS and CDR2 YFSETQ. V dropped 4 bases and J dropped 7; count of bases not matched to a gene: 11. The CDR3 has 16 residues. Written as DNA, the CDR3 is TGCGCCAGCAGCGACAGGGAGAGCTTCCTAAATTCACCCCTCCACTTT. Protein sequence: CASSDRESFLNSPLHF.

V gene TRBV18 combines with J gene TRBJ1-3; D not certain. CDR1 KGHSH and CDR2 LQKENI come from the germline V gene. V lost 6 bases to trimming and J lost 7 bases, with 19 bases between them. The CDR3 length is 15 residues. The CDR3 DNA follows: TGTGCCAGCTCCCCCGGGTTTGGGCCGGGGAACACCATATATTTT. The encoded protein is CASSPGFGPGNTIYF.

The chain joins TRBV4-1 to TRBJ1-2, with 10 bases matching TRBD1. The V segment lost 3 bases and the J segment 6 bases; nucleotides outside the gene matches: 10. Per the germline V gene, CDR1 is MGHRA and CDR2 is YSYEKL. CDR3 length: 16 amino acids. CDR3 residues: CASSQAGTGERDGYTF. Written as DNA, the CDR3 is TGCGCCAGCAGCCAGGCCGGGACAGGGGAACGGGATGGCTACACCTTC.

The chain combines TRBV4-2 with TRBJ1-2; possible D gene TRBD1, 5 bases. There are 17 residues in the CDR3. Germline V gene sequence: CDR1 LGHNA, CDR2 YNFKEQ. V was clipped by 1 base and J by 3 bases, with 18 bases between them. The CDR3 sequence: CASSQVPVKRGDYGYTF. CDR3 nucleotide sequence: TGTGCCAGCAGCCAAGTGCCTGTAAAACGGGGGGACTATGGCTACACCTTC.

The V and J genes are TRBV6-1 and TRBJ1-1, with D unresolved. Germline V gives CDR1 MNHNS, CDR2 SASEGT. Trimming stripped 3 bases from V and 3 bases from J, with 11 bases between. This CDR3 has 14 amino acids. Here the CDR3 reads CASSETNLDTEAFF. CDR3 sequence (DNA): TGTGCCAGCAGTGAGACTAACTTGGACACTGAAGCTTTCTTT.

CDR3 loop: CASSFPRAGYNSPLHF. The CDR3 bases are TGTGCCAGCAGTTTCCCCAGGGCGGGGTATAATTCACCCCTCCACTTT. This rearrangement joins TRBV27 to TRBJ1-6, with D maybe TRBD1 (5 bases). The CDR3 is 16 amino acids. Germline lookup yields CDR1 MNHEY and CDR2 SMNVEV (reference sequence). Between the trimmed V and J ends, which lost 3 bases and 4 bases, there was a span of 13 bases.

The chain joins TRBV18 to TRBJ1-4, with 9 bases matching TRBD1. The ends lost 6 bases at V and 8 bases at J; junction bases unmatched: 10. This CDR3 has 15 amino acids. The germline V gene has CDR1 KGHSH and CDR2 LQKENI. The CDR3 coding sequence is TGTGCCAGCTCTCCCCCGGGACAGGGCTCCGAAAAACTGTTTTTT. It yields the protein CASSPPGQGSEKLFF.

This rearrangement joins TRBV6-5 to TRBJ2-3, with TRBD1 matching 10 bases. Per germline, CDR1 MNHEY and CDR2 SVGAGI. The V gene end was trimmed by 6 bases and the J gene end by 4 bases; junction bases not matched to a gene: 7. This CDR3 is built from 15 residues. The CDR3 DNA is TGTGCCAGCAGGCCGACAGGGGGCGAGGCAGATACGCAGTATTTT. This encodes CASRPTGGEADTQYF.

The CDR3 DNA reads TGTGCCTGGAGTCTATACTGGACAGGGGGTGAGTCACCCCTCCACTTT. Protein sequence: CAWSLYWTGGESPLHF. V is TRBV30 and J is TRBJ1-6; 10 bases fit TRBD1. This CDR3 comprises 16 residues. V was clipped by 2 bases and J by 10 bases; unmatched bases: 11. Germline assignment: CDR1 GTSNPN and CDR2 SVGIG (reference sequence).

V is TRBV9 and J is TRBJ1-5; possible D gene TRBD1, 5 bases. CDR1 is SGDLS and CDR2 is YYNGEE in the germline V gene. Trimming stripped 3 bases from V and 6 bases from J, with 13 bases between. The CDR3 extends over 14 amino acids. In DNA, the CDR3 is TGTGCCAGCAGCGGGGGGAGGGGATTTCAGCCCCAGCATTTT. This translates into CASSGGRGFQPQHF.

This chain links TRBV6-1 with TRBJ2-3; 11 bases line up with TRBD2. Germline lookup yields CDR1 MNHNS and CDR2 SASEGT. CDR3 length: 15 residues. The ends lost 3 bases at V and 3 bases at J; junction bases unmatched: 2. The CDR3 coding sequence is TGTGCCAGCAGTGAGGGGACTAGCGGAACAGATACGCAGTATTTT. This codes for CASSEGTSGTDTQYF.